The 19 T cell receptor beta chains given below trace back to one sample, sequenced in a study of cytomegalovirus exposure and HLA in healthy donors. PCR employed 60 Vbeta and 13 Jbeta primers. Produced via immunoSEQ multiplex PCR; TCRdb's table is partial and in-frame only. This table holds almost 200,000 clones, 85% found once. The sequencing sample was made of PBMCs. Every receptor here comes from a woman aged 45-65 years in good health and CMV-seronegative.

The V call is TRBV7-2, the J call TRBJ2-7, with TRBD2 matching over 9 bases. This CDR3 spans 15 amino acids. Germline values: CDR1 SGHTA, CDR2 FQGNSA. The V and J ends lost 1 base and 1 base, in that order; junction bases with no gene match: 2. CDR3 amino acids: CASSLEAGGSYEQYF. CDR3 coding DNA: TGTGCCAGCAGCTTAGAAGCGGGGGGATCCTACGAGCAGTACTTC.

V and J are TRBV27 and TRBJ2-3, with 9 bases aligning to TRBD2. The CDR3 has 15 amino acids. The V segment lost 0 bases and the J segment 3 bases; nucleotides outside the gene matches: 1. The germline V gene has CDR1 MNHEY and CDR2 SMNVEV (reference sequence). CDR3 region: CASSLSLAGTDTQYF. CDR3 nucleotides: TGTGCCAGCAGTTTATCCCTAGCGGGAACAGATACGCAGTATTTT.

The rearrangement uses TRBV18 and TRBJ2-7; D call uncertain. The CDR3 length is 12 residues. Germline CDR1 reads KGHSH; CDR2 reads LQKENI. Between the trimmed V and J ends, which lost 1 base and 3 bases, there was a span of 4 bases. CDR3 in DNA: TGTGCCAGCTCACCACGCGGCTACGAGCAGTACTTC. It specifies CASSPRGYEQYF.

V gene TRBV18 combines with J gene TRBJ1-3; D is possibly TRBD1 (6 bases). Per the germline V gene, CDR1 is KGHSH and CDR2 is LQKENI. Trimming shortened V by 1 base and J by 0 bases, and 13 bases separated the two germline ends. This CDR3 contains 17 residues. CDR3 region: CASSPRAGEFSGNTIYF. CDR3 nucleotide sequence: TGTGCCAGCTCACCACGGGCAGGGGAGTTCTCTGGAAACACCATATATTTT.

This chain joins TRBV7-3 and TRBJ2-3, with 9 nucleotides matching TRBD2. This CDR3 is 15 amino acids long. Unmatched junction bases numbered 12, after V lost 8 bases and J lost 6 bases. Per the germline V gene, CDR1 is SGHTA and CDR2 is FQGTGA. This CDR3 is CASSFSGSFVDTQYF. CDR3 coding DNA: TGTGCCAGCTCGTTTAGCGGGAGCTTCGTGGATACGCAGTATTTT.

The V and J genes are TRBV11-2 and TRBJ1-1, with 7 bases aligning to TRBD1. J gave up 0 bases and V 6 bases, and 10 bases lay outside the gene matches. Germline V gene lookup returns CDR1 SGHAT and CDR2 FQNNGV. This CDR3 spans 16 amino acids. CDR3 DNA sequence: TGTGCCAGCAGGAGGACGACGACAGGGCTGAACACTGAAGCTTTCTTT. Protein product: CASRRTTTGLNTEAFF.

This clone was seen once. V usage is TRBV7-9 and J usage is TRBJ2-3; 8 nucleotides match TRBD2. The ends lost 6 bases at V and 1 base at J; junction bases unmatched: 9. The V gene's germline CDR1 is SEHNR and CDR2 FQNEAQ (reference sequence). CDR3 size: 16 residues. CDR3 amino acids: CASSPHSGGGTDTQYF. As DNA, the CDR3 is TGTGCCAGCAGTCCTCACTCCGGGGGGGGCACAGATACGCAGTATTTT.

The V call is TRBV19, the J call TRBJ1-5; D is perhaps TRBD1 (5 bases). V was pared by 1 base and J by 0 bases, with 10 bases between. Germline CDR1 is LNHDA and CDR2 is SQIVND (reference sequence). This CDR3 contains 16 residues. The DNA of the CDR3 is TGTGCCAGTAGTATAGGACAGTTATATAGCAATCAGCCCCAGCATTTT. Translating gives CASSIGQLYSNQPQHF. The full variable domain, in which reference TRBV19 and TRBJ1-5 provide the parts outside the CDR3, is DGGITQSPKYLFRKEGQNVTLSCEQNLNHDAMYWYRQDPGQGLRLIYYSQIVNDFQKGDIAEGYSVSREKKESFPLTVTSAQKNPTAFYLCASSIGQLYSNQPQHFGDGTRLSIL.

The rearrangement uses TRBV5-1 and TRBJ2-6; D gene ambiguous. Trimming left V 2 bases short and J 4 bases short, with 10 bases between. Germline V CDR1 and CDR2: SGHRS, YFSETQ. CDR3 size: 15 residues. This CDR3 is CASSFLGGGANVLTF. CDR3 bases: TGCGCCAGCAGCTTCCTAGGTGGGGGGGCCAACGTCCTGACTTTC.

The chain links TRBV6-6 to TRBJ2-2; D perhaps matches TRBD2 (6 bases). The CDR3 spans 15 residues. Trimming removed 2 bases at V and 1 base at J, with 8 bases between. Germline V gene lookup returns CDR1 MNHNY and CDR2 SVGAGI (reference sequence). CDR3 loop: CASSYTSLNTGELFF. The CDR3 bases are TGTGCCAGCAGTTACACTAGCCTGAACACCGGGGAGCTGTTTTTT.

The chain carries TRBV19 and TRBJ2-6; TRBD1 aligns across 7 bases. The J segment lost 2 bases and the V segment lost 6 bases, leaving 13 bases of the junction unmatched. Germline CDR1 and CDR2: LNHDA and SQIVND (reference sequence). The CDR3 runs 18 residues. CDR3 DNA sequence: TGTGCCAGTAGAACTCCTGGGGACAGATCCCCTGGGGCCAACGTCCTGACTTTC. It yields the protein CASRTPGDRSPGANVLTF.

The chain couples TRBV5-1 to TRBJ1-2; no definite D call. CDR3 size: 15 residues. Germline CDR1 and CDR2: SGHRS and YFSETQ. The V end was cut by 0 bases, the J end by 0 bases, with 9 bases between. The CDR3 region has the DNA TGCGCCAGCAGCTTGGATATCCCTGCTAACTATGGCTACACCTTC. It specifies CASSLDIPANYGYTF.

The rearrangement joins TRBV6-6 to TRBJ2-1, with 7 bases matching TRBD2. The CDR3 sequence is 14 residues long. V shed 5 bases, J shed 6 bases, and the junction held 7 bases outside the gene matches. Germline CDR1 and CDR2: MNHNY and SVGAGI (reference sequence). The DNA of the CDR3 is TGTGCCAGCAGTGGGAGGGCTAGCTCCAATGAGCAGTTCTTC. It translates to CASSGRASSNEQFF.

CDR3 coding DNA: TGCGCCAGCAGCTCCCAGCCAGGGGTCGGGGCCAACGTCCTGACTTTC. Its protein product is CASSSQPGVGANVLTF. J is TRBJ2-6 and V is TRBV5-1, with D possibly TRBD1 on 6 matching bases. This CDR3 region has 16 residues. CDR1 is SGHRS and CDR2 is YFSETQ in the germline V gene. V was trimmed by 3 bases and J by 4 bases, leaving 14 bases between them.

CDR3 sequence reads: CSVEDRRGQNYGYTF. CDR3 bases: TGCAGCGTTGAAGATCGGCGGGGGCAAAACTATGGCTACACCTTC. The chain couples TRBV29-1 to TRBJ1-2, with a possible D match to TRBD1 (6 bases). Germline V gene lookup returns CDR1 SQVTM and CDR2 ANQGSEA. The CDR3 loop spans 15 amino acids. Trimming took 0 bases from V and 2 from J, leaving 13 bases between them.

The genes are TRBV28 and TRBJ1-2, with D possibly being TRBD1 (5 bases). This CDR3 contains 16 residues. The V gene lost 6 bases and the J gene lost 1 base, with 18 bases spanning the gap. CDR1 is MDHEN and CDR2 is SYDVKM in the germline V gene. Here the CDR3 DNA reads TGTGCCAGCAGATCCGGATCGGGGGGTGGTAACTATGGCTACACCTTC. Translating gives CASRSGSGGGNYGYTF.

This sequence joins TRBV7-6 and TRBJ1-5; tentative D call: TRBD1 (6 bases). The CDR3 runs 15 residues. The V end lost 2 bases, the J end lost 0 bases, and 8 bases lay between the germline ends. The germline CDR1 and CDR2 sequences are SGHVS and FNYEAQ. The DNA for the CDR3 is TGTGCCAGCAGCTTATCGGACAGTAGCAATCAGCCCCAGCATTTT. Translation gives CASSLSDSSNQPQHF.

This sequence joins TRBV5-1 and TRBJ2-1; 9 bases match TRBD1. The CDR3 has 14 amino acids. V lost 4 bases, J lost 8 bases, and 7 bases stayed unmatched. The germline V gene has CDR1 SGHRS and CDR2 YFSETQ. The CDR3 spells CASSLQGAGDEQFF. The CDR3, as DNA: TGCGCCAGCAGCCTACAGGGGGCCGGGGATGAGCAGTTCTTC.

The J gene is TRBJ2-3, the V gene TRBV28; 9 bases are shared with TRBD2. The CDR3 loop spans 15 amino acids. Germline CDR1 and CDR2: MDHEN and SYDVKM. J lost 5 bases, V lost 2 bases, and 5 bases had no gene match. The DNA of the CDR3 is TGTGCCAGCAGTTTAGCGGGAGGGAGGGTAGATACGCAGTATTTT. It is translated as CASSLAGGRVDTQYF.